This T cell receptor (beta chain) is from a study of identical twins. CDR1 and CDR2 (germline): SGHTA, FQGNSA. V shed 6 bases and J shed 3 bases, with 14 bases lying between them. The CDR3 is 15 residues long. Template switching created a universal primer site, and the cDNA included unique molecular identifiers. MiXCR was run by TCRdb on the 5' RACE reads, yielding one entry per CDR3 protein. Of around 480,000 distinct CDR3 sequences in the sample, more than 13% were seen once. The same data also contributed to another study, on yellow fever vaccine responses in identical twins.

Sequenced sample: CD4+ T cells sorted from blood. This clonotype was obtained from a woman between 18 and 30 years old in good health. The V gene is TRBV7-2, the J gene TRBJ2-2; a weak D match, TRBD2 (7 bases). The CDR3 DNA is TGTGCCAGCAGTAGGGCGGGGGCCCACACCGGGGAGCTGTTTTTT. This translates into CASSRAGAHTGELFF.